This T cell receptor beta chain is drawn from a study of follicular helper T cells after annual influenza vaccination. The overall study: Across the 2013-2014, 2014-2015 and 2015-2016 vaccination seasons, some subjects were resampled. General study findings and limits: Only about 10-22% of analyzed cells yielded productive TCRB sequences. Most later recoveries of Day 7 ICOS+CD38+ clones were ICOS-CD38- cTfh.

V was cut by 3 bases and J by 9 bases, with 24 bases left in between. Looked up from germline, CDR1 is SGHTA and CDR2 is FQGNSA. This CDR3 has 17 amino acids. The time point here: 2014-2015 season, 7 days after vaccination. Profiling relied on immunoSEQ multiplex PCR, and the TCRdb table lists in-frame clones only, not all of them. The sample includes some 10,000 clones, 83% seen only once; the top ten take under 0.4%. Note on this clone: The antigen remains unidentified.

This chain connects TRBV7-2 to TRBJ2-1; D is tentatively TRBD1 or TRBD2 (6 bases each). The source of this sequence is an adult who received the influenza vaccine. Sequencing was performed on CXCR5- memory CD4+ T cells sorted from blood, taken 7 days after influenza vaccination. In DNA, the CDR3 is TGTGCCAGCAGCTTCTACGGGGGCCCACTTTGGGGGAGTGAGCAGTTCTTC. Translated: CASSFYGGPLWGSEQFF.